Shown below are 8 T cell receptor beta chains from a single sample sequenced in a study of T cell responses to AZD1222 COVID-19 vaccine. The data were produced by immunoSEQ multiplex PCR, yet TCRdb's version contains in-frame clones alone and is incomplete. Of 150,000 or so clones listed, roughly nine tenths are singletons. Sequencing was performed on peripheral blood, taken on day 0 of MenACWY control vaccination. These receptors all stem from an adult in good health.

This chain connects TRBV3-1 (or the pseudogene TRBV3-2) to TRBJ1-4; D may be TRBD1 (6 bases). The CDR3 covers 15 residues. V lost 5 bases to trimming and J lost 11 bases, with 21 bases between them. Germline V lookup: CDR1 LGHDT, CDR2 YNNKEL (reference sequence). The CDR3 sequence: CASSSGRGIVDKLFF. For the CDR3, the DNA is TGTGCCAGCAGCTCGGGGAGGGGGATCGTCGACAAACTGTTTTTT.

The chain joins TRBV12-3 or TRBV12-4 to TRBJ1-5, with TRBD1 matching over 8 bases. The CDR3 runs 13 residues. Trimming at V came to 6 bases and at J to 5 bases, leaving 3 bases not matched to a gene. CDR3 loop: CASSQDRDQPQHF. In nucleotides, the CDR3 is TGTGCCAGCAGCCAGGACAGGGATCAGCCCCAGCATTTT.

The chain links TRBV10-3 to TRBJ1-1; D is unclear. The V end lost 7 bases, the J end lost 2 bases, and 14 bases lay between the germline ends. The CDR3 is made up of 14 amino acids. From germline, CDR1 is ENHRY and CDR2 SYGVKD. In nucleotides, the CDR3 is TGTGCCATCAAAGCCCGGGAGGGAAACACTGAAGCTTTCTTT. It is translated as CAIKAREGNTEAFF.

This rearrangement joins TRBV12-5 to TRBJ2-7, with TRBD2 identical over 14 bases. The germline gives CDR1 LGHNT, CDR2 FRNRAP. V lost 4 bases, J lost 9 bases, and 8 bases stayed unmatched. This CDR3 has 15 amino acids. The CDR3: CASGSGTSGSAGQYF. CDR3 in DNA: TGTGCTAGTGGTTCCGGGACTAGCGGGAGTGCCGGGCAGTACTTC.

The chain carries TRBV6-2 or TRBV6-3 and TRBJ1-5; D unresolved. V lost 0 bases and J lost 5, with 5 bases in between. CDR1 MNHEY and CDR2 SVGEGT come from the germline V gene. The CDR3 consists of 13 residues. The CDR3 nucleotides are TGTGCCAGCAGTTACTCGGAGCATCAGCCCCAGCATTTT. Its protein product is CASSYSEHQPQHF.

As regards this clone: Sequence at one end of the junction differs from germline and may be a read error. V and J are TRBV11-2 and TRBJ2-7; 8 bases align to TRBD2. There are 14 residues in the CDR3. The germline gives CDR1 SGHAT, CDR2 FQNNGV. Written as DNA, the CDR3 is TGTGCCAGCAGCAAAAGCGGGGGCCTCGGCGAGCAGTGCTTC. Its protein product is CASSKSGGLGEQCF.

J is TRBJ2-3 and V is TRBV9; D is unresolved. The CDR3 contains 13 residues. The V gene lost 3 bases and the J gene lost 6 bases, with 11 bases spanning the gap. CDR1 and CDR2 from the germline V gene are SGDLS and YYNGEE. The CDR3 region is CASSGTRKDTQYF. The CDR3 nucleotides read TGTGCCAGCAGCGGAACTCGAAAGGATACGCAGTATTTT. Looking up the rest from reference TRBV9 and TRBJ2-3 gives the full variable domain: DSGVTQTPKHLITATGQRVTLRCSPRSGDLSVYWYQQSLDQGLQFLIQYYNGEERAKGNILERFSAQQFPDLHSELNLSSLELGDSALYFCASSGTRKDTQYFGPGTRLTVL.

The chain carries TRBV7-2 and TRBJ1-1, with D perhaps matching TRBD1 (6 bases). In germline, CDR1 is SGHTA, CDR2 FQGNSA. The CDR3 consists of 14 residues. The V end was cut by 4 bases, the J end by 9 bases, with 18 bases between. CDR3 residues: CASSYQGSPPQAFF. CDR3 DNA: TGTGCCAGCAGCTATCAGGGGTCACCCCCACAAGCTTTCTTT. Together with reference TRBV7-2 and TRBJ1-1, the CDR3 gives the full variable domain: GAGVSQSPSNKVTEKGKDVELRCDPISGHTALYWYRQSLGQGLEFLIYFQGNSAPDKSGLPSDRFSAERTGGSVSTLTIQRTQQEDSAVYLCASSYQGSPPQAFFGQGTRLTVV.